The 3 T cell receptor beta chains listed next were all sequenced from one sample in a study of Ad26.COV2.S vaccination and SARS-CoV-2 variants. The repertoire was sequenced with immunoSEQ multiplex PCR; TCRdb's copy has only in-frame clones and lacks some. The sample lists 400,000 to 450,000 clones, over 80% occurring once. Treatment given: around 19 received Ad26.COV2.S at low or high dose, single or two shots; about 5 received placebo; per-sample allocation not given. Specimens were obtained on day 63 following the first vaccine or placebo injection. The sample was peripheral blood, taken in a trial of Ad26.COV2.S vaccine versus placebo. The receptors stem from a person aged 18 to 65 who received the Ad26.COV2.S COVID-19 vaccine or a placebo.

The chain combines TRBV4-1 with TRBJ2-1; D may match TRBD1 or TRBD2 (7 bases each). The CDR3 is made up of 16 amino acids. Germline V gives CDR1 MGHRA, CDR2 YSYEKL. V lost 1 base and J lost 10, with 20 bases in between. The CDR3 region is CASSQGLQGGLAEQFF. The CDR3 nucleotides read TGCGCCAGCAGCCAAGGGCTCCAGGGGGGGCTTGCGGAGCAGTTCTTC.

J is TRBJ2-3 and V is TRBV19, with D perhaps assigned TRBD1 or TRBD2 (5 bases each). This CDR3 spans 16 amino acids. CDR1 LNHDA and CDR2 SQIVND come from the germline V gene (reference sequence). V gave up 10 bases and J gave up 0 bases, with 20 bases separating them. The CDR3 here is CATATSPRDSTDTQYF. Written as DNA, the CDR3 is TGTGCCACCGCGACGAGCCCCCGGGACAGCACAGATACGCAGTATTTT.

The chain carries TRBV19 and TRBJ1-2; possibly TRBD1 for D (5 bases). Per the germline V gene, CDR1 is LNHDA and CDR2 is SQIVND (reference sequence). The CDR3 runs to 16 residues. The V and J ends lost 9 bases and 1 base respectively, with 21 bases between them. CDR3 sequence: CASRLHTGGLNYGYTF. DNA for the CDR3: TGTGCCAGCAGACTTCACACAGGAGGACTTAACTATGGCTACACCTTC.